The rows below give T cell receptor beta chains drawn from one sample of a study of memory CD4+ T cells and cytomegalovirus serostatus. Sequenced by immunoSEQ multiplex PCR; TCRdb stores in-frame clones only, minus some. The sample consists of around 50,000 clones, around 80% of them appearing once. The sample was memory CD4+ T cells from blood. The receptor set was obtained from an adult in good health and CMV-seronegative. CDR3s include the opening cysteine and the closing phenylalanine or tryptophan. The order of the fields is V gene, J gene, CDR3 length, clone size, CDR3 protein. Not all rows give a size; the values are once, few, many and, for expanded clones, a class.

TRBV5-5	TRBJ1-4	14	-	CASSLSGGQEKLFF
TRBV19	TRBJ1-1	15	-	CASTTTGGSNTEAFF
TRBV6-4	TRBJ1-1	15	-	CASSARGGGDTEAFF
TRBV18	TRBJ2-7	16	-	CASSPEGTVVSYEQYF
TRBV18	TRBJ1-5	15	-	CASSLGSTPGQPQHF
TRBV7-8	TRBJ1-5	15	-	CASSFGRASNQPQHF
TRBV5-4	TRBJ2-2	17	-	CASSFGGQGSNTGELFF
TRBV6-5	TRBJ1-3	15	once	CASRSETTTGNTIYF
TRBV5-1	TRBJ2-7	16	-	CASSPPSLAPTYEQYF
TRBV6-1	TRBJ2-3	15	-	CAGRTGSTSTDTQYF
TRBV11-2	TRBJ1-4	14	-	CASSSGQIIEKLFF
TRBV20-1	TRBJ2-3	11	once	CSGGPKDTQYF
TRBV19	TRBJ2-2	15	-	CASSIGGRVAGELFF
TRBV5-1	TRBJ2-3	16	-	CASSLAGTGNTDTQYF
TRBV6-6	TRBJ2-5	15	-	CASSYSREREETQYF